The 24 T cell receptor beta chains below were found in one sample sequenced in a study of CD4 T cell repertoires in COVID-19. Produced via immunoSEQ multiplex PCR; TCRdb's table is partial and in-frame only. The data hold about 22,000 clones, with about nine tenths observed a single time. These memory T cells were uncultured and sequenced directly after ex vivo isolation. Here the sequenced sample was central memory CD4+ T cells from blood, taken before the COVID-19 pandemic. These receptors were taken from a human donor who had COVID-19.

The chain combines TRBV6-1 with TRBJ2-4, with 7 bases aligning to TRBD2. J gave up 8 bases and V 6 bases, and 10 bases lay outside the gene matches. From germline, CDR1 is MNHNS and CDR2 SASEGT. The CDR3 runs to 14 residues. In DNA, the CDR3 is TGTGCCAGCAGGGGCCTAGCGGTAAAGGACATTCAGTACTTC. The encoded protein is CASRGLAVKDIQYF.

The chain uses TRBV15 and TRBJ1-4, with D possibly matching TRBD1 (6 bases). The CDR3 contains 14 residues. Per the germline V gene, CDR1 is LNHNV and CDR2 is YYDKDF (reference sequence). The germline V and J ends were trimmed by 0 bases and 6 bases, with 8 bases remaining between them. The CDR3 sequence: CATSRDRGDEKLFF. CDR3 DNA sequence: TGTGCCACCAGCAGAGACAGGGGTGATGAAAAACTGTTTTTT.

The chain employs TRBV15 and TRBJ2-7, with TRBD2 as a possible D gene (6 bases). Germline-derived CDR1 and CDR2 are LNHNV and YYDKDF (reference sequence). The CDR3 has 15 residues. Trimming shortened V by 0 bases and J by 1 base, and 10 bases separated the two germline ends. The CDR3 nucleotides are TGTGCCACCAGCAGAGATGGTGCGGGGTCCTACGAGCAGTACTTC. It yields the protein CATSRDGAGSYEQYF.

V and J are TRBV5-6 and TRBJ1-1; 7 positions agree with TRBD1. J gave up 6 bases and V 5 bases, and 7 bases lay outside the gene matches. This CDR3 contains 13 residues. CDR1 is SGHDT, CDR2 YYEEEE, per germline. The CDR3 loop is CASRRQGGAEAFF. CDR3 coding DNA: TGTGCCAGCAGGAGACAGGGTGGAGCTGAAGCTTTCTTT.

The genes are TRBV6-5 and TRBJ2-3, with D perhaps matching TRBD1 (6 bases). Trimming removed 8 bases at V and 2 bases at J, with 17 bases between. Germline CDR1 and CDR2: MNHEY and SVGAGI. This CDR3 is 15 amino acids long. This CDR3 reads CASGEQGLTTDTQYF. Here the CDR3 DNA reads TGTGCCAGCGGGGAACAGGGCCTAACCACAGATACGCAGTATTTT.

J is TRBJ2-1 and V is TRBV5-1, with a tentative D call TRBD2 (8 bases). Germline CDR1 and CDR2: SGHRS and YFSETQ. This CDR3 has 14 amino acids. Trimming removed 4 bases at V and 8 bases at J, with 16 bases between. CDR3 DNA sequence: TGCGCCAGCAGCCCAGGGGGGACTAGAGATGAGCAGTTCTTC. This gives the protein CASSPGGTRDEQFF. Combining the CDR3 with reference TRBV5-1 and TRBJ2-1 gives the whole variable domain KAGVTQTPRYLIKTRGQQVTLSCSPISGHRSVSWYQQTPGQGLQFLFEYFSETQRNKGNFPGRFSGRQFSNSRSEMNVSTLELGDSALYLCASSPGGTRDEQFFGPGTRLTVL.

The chain uses TRBV6-5 and TRBJ1-2, with D possibly matching TRBD1 (5 bases). This CDR3 spans 14 amino acids. Germline lookup yields CDR1 MNHEY and CDR2 SVGAGI. The V gene lost 8 bases and the J gene lost 8 bases, with 21 bases spanning the gap. CDR3 sequence reads: CASSEGLFVEGYTF. CDR3 nucleotides: TGTGCCAGCTCGGAGGGGTTATTTGTGGAGGGCTACACCTTC.

As DNA, the CDR3 is TGTGCCAGCAGCTTTAACCAGGATAACACCGGGGAGCTGTTTTTT. Its translation is CASSFNQDNTGELFF. The genes are TRBV11-2 and TRBJ2-2; no firm D call. V shed 3 bases and J shed 2 bases, with 10 bases lying between them. The germline V gene encodes CDR1 SGHAT and CDR2 FQNNGV. The CDR3 contains 15 residues.

This chain's CDR3 is CASSPGGQTGTLNSPLHF. The CDR3 coding sequence is TGTGCCAGCAGCCCGGGGGGCCAGACAGGAACGTTAAATTCACCCCTCCACTTT. This chain uses TRBV4-2 with TRBJ1-6; weak D call: TRBD1 (6 bases). In germline, CDR1 is LGHNA, CDR2 YNFKEQ. The CDR3 has 18 residues. V gave up 4 bases and J gave up 7 bases, with 23 bases separating them.

This clone was recorded only once. The chain joins TRBV5-5 to TRBJ1-1, with TRBD1 matching 10 bases. CDR3 length: 17 amino acids. Germline V gene data show CDR1 as SGHKS and CDR2 as YYEKEE (reference sequence). Unmatched junction bases numbered 8, after V lost 2 bases and J lost 1 base. The CDR3, as DNA: TGTGCCAGCAGCTTCGGGACAGGGGTTGGGGGGAACACTGAAGCTTTCTTT. It encodes CASSFGTGVGGNTEAFF.

The sample holds one count of this clone. The rearrangement joins TRBV28 to TRBJ2-1; possibly TRBD1 for D (6 bases). CDR1 and CDR2 (germline): MDHEN, SYDVKM. Trimming cost V 5 bases and J 9 bases, with 17 bases left between them. CDR3 length equals 14 residues. CDR3 DNA sequence: TGTGCCAGCAGTCTTATACCCGGGACACCTGAGCAGTTCTTC. This sequence encodes CASSLIPGTPEQFF. Together with reference TRBV28 and TRBJ2-1, the CDR3 gives the full variable domain: DVKVTQSSRYLVKRTGEKVFLECVQDMDHENMFWYRQDPGLGLRLIYFSYDVKMKEKGDIPEGYSVSREKKERFSLILESASTNQTSMYLCASSLIPGTPEQFFGPGTRLTVL.

The rearrangement joins TRBV4-1 to TRBJ1-1, with D uncertain. This CDR3 spans 17 amino acids. Germline assignment: CDR1 MGHRA and CDR2 YSYEKL. V was shortened by 6 bases and J by 3 bases, with 23 bases between the two germline ends. CDR3 in amino acids: CASSEHLRHSVDTEAFF. The CDR3 nucleotides read TGCGCCAGCAGTGAGCACCTGAGACATTCTGTCGACACTGAAGCTTTCTTT.

The V gene is TRBV19, the J gene TRBJ2-5; 11 nucleotides line up with TRBD2. The CDR3 has 17 amino acids. Unmatched junction bases numbered 10, after V lost 3 bases and J lost 4 bases. Per the germline V gene, CDR1 is LNHDA and CDR2 is SQIVND (reference sequence). DNA for the CDR3: TGTGCCAGTAGTATGGGGCTAGCGGGAGGAGGAGTAGAGACCCAGTACTTC. Amino acid sequence: CASSMGLAGGGVETQYF.

This chain links TRBV5-6 with TRBJ1-4; D may be TRBD1 (6 bases). Trimming took 4 bases from V and 8 from J, leaving 18 bases between them. This CDR3 has 15 amino acids. Germline CDR1 SGHDT, CDR2 YYEEEE. For the CDR3, the DNA is TGTGCCAGCAGCAGCAAGACAGGCCTCTGGGAAAAACTGTTTTTT. Residues: CASSSKTGLWEKLFF.

The chain combines TRBV11-2 with TRBJ1-6; unclear D gene. Trimming pared 1 base from V and 13 bases from J, leaving 8 bases between. This CDR3 spans 12 amino acids. Germline CDR1 reads SGHAT; CDR2 reads FQNNGV. DNA for the CDR3: TGTGCCAGCAGCTTAGTATGGGAGCCCCTCCACTTT. Residues: CASSLVWEPLHF. The full variable domain, with the rest looked up from reference TRBV11-2 and TRBJ1-6, is EAGVAQSPRYKIIEKRQSVAFWCNPISGHATLYWYQQILGQGPKLLIQFQNNGVVDDSQLPKDRFSAERLKGVDSTLKIQPAKLEDSAVYLCASSLVWEPLHFGNGTRLTVT.

V is TRBV5-1 and J is TRBJ2-7; 10 positions agree with TRBD2. Germline loops: CDR1 SGHRS, CDR2 YFSETQ. J was trimmed by 2 bases and V by 2 bases; bases with no gene match: 4. The CDR3 is 15 residues long. The CDR3 reads CASSLGLAETYEQYF. CDR3 nucleotide sequence: TGCGCCAGCAGCTTAGGACTAGCGGAGACCTACGAGCAGTACTTC.

V gene TRBV18 combines with J gene TRBJ2-6; maybe TRBD1 (6 bases). CDR1 is KGHSH and CDR2 is LQKENI in the germline V gene. The CDR3 consists of 16 residues. Between the trimmed V and J ends, which lost 2 bases and 1 base, there was a span of 9 bases. The CDR3 is CASSPSQGSGANVLTF. The CDR3 DNA follows: TGTGCCAGCTCACCATCGCAGGGGTCTGGGGCCAACGTCCTGACTTTC.

This chain joins TRBV6-5 and TRBJ2-6, with TRBD2 matching 7 bases. J gave up 6 bases and V 6 bases, and 2 bases lay outside the gene matches. CDR1 MNHEY and CDR2 SVGAGI come from the germline V gene. The CDR3 spans 13 residues. CDR3 DNA: TGTGCCAGCAGCCGGGGGGAGGCCAACGTCCTGACTTTC. It translates to CASSRGEANVLTF.

CDR3 nucleotide sequence: TGTGCCAGCAGCTTAGTGGGGACAGGGGTCTACGAGCAGTACTTC. Amino acids: CASSLVGTGVYEQYF. This chain uses TRBV7-2 with TRBJ2-7, with 10 positions matching TRBD1. Unmatched junction bases numbered 3, after V lost 1 base and J lost 3 bases. The CDR3 runs 15 residues. The germline V gene encodes CDR1 SGHTA and CDR2 FQGNSA.

The rearrangement links TRBV10-2 to TRBJ1-1; possibly TRBD1 for D (5 bases). The CDR3 has 15 residues. The ends were cut back, 4 bases at V and 7 bases at J, with 19 bases in the middle. The germline V gene encodes CDR1 WSHSY and CDR2 SAAADI. CDR3 amino acids: CASSASGQEWGEAFF. CDR3 sequence (DNA): TGCGCCAGCAGTGCATCAGGGCAGGAATGGGGTGAAGCTTTCTTT.

The chain combines TRBV6-1 with TRBJ1-6; 11 bases match TRBD1. The CDR3 totals 16 residues. V lost 2 bases and J lost 9; bases outside the gene matches: 6. Looked up from germline, CDR1 is MNHNS and CDR2 is SASEGT. The CDR3 loop is CASSELGTGGSSPLHF. For the CDR3, the DNA is TGTGCCAGCAGTGAATTGGGGACAGGGGGGAGTTCACCCCTCCACTTT.

V is TRBV19 and J is TRBJ2-2; D uncertain. Germline V CDR1 and CDR2: LNHDA, SQIVND (reference sequence). The V gene lost 6 bases and the J gene lost 1 base, with 9 bases spanning the gap. The CDR3 is made up of 14 amino acids. This chain's CDR3 is CASRLQENTGELFF. CDR3 in DNA: TGTGCCAGTAGACTCCAGGAGAACACCGGGGAGCTGTTTTTT. The full variable domain, with the rest looked up from reference TRBV19 and TRBJ2-2, is DGGITQSPKYLFRKEGQNVTLSCEQNLNHDAMYWYRQDPGQGLRLIYYSQIVNDFQKGDIAEGYSVSREKKESFPLTVTSAQKNPTAFYLCASRLQENTGELFFGEGSRLTVL.

The rearrangement joins TRBV6-6 to TRBJ2-7; no clear D gene. Between the trimmed V and J ends, which lost 2 bases and 2 bases, there was a span of 4 bases. The germline gives CDR1 MNHNY, CDR2 SVGAGI (reference sequence). The CDR3 covers 12 residues. The CDR3 coding sequence is TGTGCCAGCAGTTACGCTACCTACGAGCAGTACTTC. It specifies CASSYATYEQYF.

The rearrangement joins TRBV19 to TRBJ1-3; the match to TRBD1 covers 7 bases. The junction had 8 bases not matched to a gene; V was cut back by 9 bases and J by 3 bases. This CDR3 spans 14 amino acids. CDR1 LNHDA and CDR2 SQIVND come from the germline V gene (reference sequence). The CDR3 coding sequence is TGTGCCAGCGCACAGGGGCGACTTGGAAACACCATATATTTT. Protein product: CASAQGRLGNTIYF.